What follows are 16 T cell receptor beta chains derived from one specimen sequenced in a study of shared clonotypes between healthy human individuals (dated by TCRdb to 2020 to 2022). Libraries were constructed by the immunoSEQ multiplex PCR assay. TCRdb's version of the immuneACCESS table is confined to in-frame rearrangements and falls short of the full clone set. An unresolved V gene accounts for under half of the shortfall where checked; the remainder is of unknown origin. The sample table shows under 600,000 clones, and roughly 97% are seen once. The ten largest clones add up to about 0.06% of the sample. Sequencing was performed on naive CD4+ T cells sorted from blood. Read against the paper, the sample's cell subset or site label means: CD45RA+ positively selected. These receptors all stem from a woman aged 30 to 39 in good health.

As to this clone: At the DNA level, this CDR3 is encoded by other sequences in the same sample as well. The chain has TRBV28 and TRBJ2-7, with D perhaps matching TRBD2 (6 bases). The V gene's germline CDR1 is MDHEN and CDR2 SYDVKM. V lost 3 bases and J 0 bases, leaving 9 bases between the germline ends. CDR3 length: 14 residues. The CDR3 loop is CASSLDGSSYEQYF. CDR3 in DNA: TGTGCCAGCAGTTTGGACGGGAGCTCCTACGAGCAGTACTTC.

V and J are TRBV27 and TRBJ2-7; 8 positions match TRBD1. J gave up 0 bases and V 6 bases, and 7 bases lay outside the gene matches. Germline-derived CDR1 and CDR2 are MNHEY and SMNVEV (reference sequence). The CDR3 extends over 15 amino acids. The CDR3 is CASRKPGQASYEQYF. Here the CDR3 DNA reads TGTGCCAGCAGGAAACCGGGACAGGCCTCCTACGAGCAGTACTTC.

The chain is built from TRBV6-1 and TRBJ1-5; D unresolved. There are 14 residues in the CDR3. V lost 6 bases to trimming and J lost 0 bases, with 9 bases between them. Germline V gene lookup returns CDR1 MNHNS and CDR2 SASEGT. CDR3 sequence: CASSYTDSNQPQHF. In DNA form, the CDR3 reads TGTGCCAGCAGCTACACTGATAGCAATCAGCCCCAGCATTTT.

CDR3 residues: CASSLSGGTMKQFF. DNA for the CDR3: TGTGCCAGCAGCTTGTCTGGTGGAACAATGAAGCAGTTCTTC. The chain couples TRBV5-4 to TRBJ2-1; D gene unclear. CDR3 length: 14 residues. Looked up from germline, CDR1 is SGHNT and CDR2 is YYREEE (reference sequence). Trimming took off 1 base at V and 11 bases at J, with 16 bases between the two ends. The full variable domain, with the rest looked up from reference TRBV5-4 and TRBJ2-1, is ETGVTQSPTHLIKTRGQQVTLRCSSQSGHNTVSWYQQALGQGPQFIFQYYREEENGRGNFPPRFSGLQFPNYSSELNVNALELDDSALYLCASSLSGGTMKQFFGPGTRLTVL.

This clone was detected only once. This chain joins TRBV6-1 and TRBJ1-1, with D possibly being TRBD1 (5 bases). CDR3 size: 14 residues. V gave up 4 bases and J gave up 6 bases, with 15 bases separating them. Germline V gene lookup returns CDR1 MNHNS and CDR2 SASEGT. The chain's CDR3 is CASSGGPYGAEAFF. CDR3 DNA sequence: TGTGCCAGCAGTGGGGGACCCTATGGGGCTGAAGCTTTCTTT.

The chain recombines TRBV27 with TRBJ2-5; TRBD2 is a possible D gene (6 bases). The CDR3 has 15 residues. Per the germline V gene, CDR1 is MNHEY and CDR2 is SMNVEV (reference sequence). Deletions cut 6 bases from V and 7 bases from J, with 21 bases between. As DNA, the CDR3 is TGTGCCAGCAGGTCCCCCGGGGGTACCGGTGGGACCCAGTACTTC. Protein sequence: CASRSPGGTGGTQYF.

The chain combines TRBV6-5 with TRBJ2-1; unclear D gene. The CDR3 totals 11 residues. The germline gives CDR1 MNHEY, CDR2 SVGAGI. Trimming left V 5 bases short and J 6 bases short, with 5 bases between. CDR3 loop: CASSASNEQFF. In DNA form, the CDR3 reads TGTGCCAGCAGTGCCAGCAATGAGCAGTTCTTC.

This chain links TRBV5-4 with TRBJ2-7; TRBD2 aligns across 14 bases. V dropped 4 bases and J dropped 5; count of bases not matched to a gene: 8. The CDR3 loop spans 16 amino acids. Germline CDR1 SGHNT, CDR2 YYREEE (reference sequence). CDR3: CASSRGGLAGGNEQYF. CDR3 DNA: TGTGCCAGCAGCCGGGGAGGACTAGCGGGAGGTAACGAGCAGTACTTC.

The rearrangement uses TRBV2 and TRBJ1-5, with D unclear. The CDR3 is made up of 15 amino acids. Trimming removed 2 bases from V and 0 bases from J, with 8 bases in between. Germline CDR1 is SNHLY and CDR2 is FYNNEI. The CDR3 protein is CASSEFGNSNQPQHF. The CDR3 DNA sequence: TGTGCCAGCAGTGAATTCGGAAATAGCAATCAGCCCCAGCATTTT.

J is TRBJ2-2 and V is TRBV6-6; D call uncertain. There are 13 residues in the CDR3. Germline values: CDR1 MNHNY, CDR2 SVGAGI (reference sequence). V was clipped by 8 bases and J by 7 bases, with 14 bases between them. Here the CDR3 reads CASLRRQGGELFF. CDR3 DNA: TGTGCCAGCCTCCGGCGGCAAGGCGGGGAGCTGTTTTTT.

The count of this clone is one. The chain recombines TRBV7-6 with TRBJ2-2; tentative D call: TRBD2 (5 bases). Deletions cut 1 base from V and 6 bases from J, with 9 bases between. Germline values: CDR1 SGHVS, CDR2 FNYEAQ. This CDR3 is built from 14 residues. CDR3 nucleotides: TGTGCCAGCAGCTTAGGGACTCCATCCGGGGAGCTGTTTTTT. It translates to CASSLGTPSGELFF. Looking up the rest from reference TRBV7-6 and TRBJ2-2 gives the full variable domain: GAGVSQSPRYKVTKRGQDVALRCDPISGHVSLYWYRQALGQGPEFLTYFNYEAQQDKSGLPNDRFSAERPEGSISTLTIQRTEQRDSAMYRCASSLGTPSGELFFGEGSRLTVL.

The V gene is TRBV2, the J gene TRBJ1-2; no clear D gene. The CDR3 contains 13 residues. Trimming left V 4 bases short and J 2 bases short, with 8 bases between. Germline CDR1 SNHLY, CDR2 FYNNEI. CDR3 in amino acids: CASSVKQNYGYTF. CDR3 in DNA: TGTGCCAGCAGTGTCAAACAGAACTATGGCTACACCTTC.

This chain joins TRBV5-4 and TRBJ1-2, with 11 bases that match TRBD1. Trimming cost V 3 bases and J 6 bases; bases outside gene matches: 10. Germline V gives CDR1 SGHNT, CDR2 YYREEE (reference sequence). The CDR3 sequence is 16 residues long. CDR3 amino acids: CASSYITSGQGDGYTF. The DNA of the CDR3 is TGTGCCAGCAGCTACATAACCTCGGGACAGGGGGATGGCTACACCTTC.

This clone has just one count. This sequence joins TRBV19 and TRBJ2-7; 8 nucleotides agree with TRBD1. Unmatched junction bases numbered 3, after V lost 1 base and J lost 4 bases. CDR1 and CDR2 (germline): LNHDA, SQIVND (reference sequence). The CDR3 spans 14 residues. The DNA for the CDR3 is TGTGCCAGTAGTATAGCACAGGGGGTGTACGAGCAGTACTTC. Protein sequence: CASSIAQGVYEQYF.

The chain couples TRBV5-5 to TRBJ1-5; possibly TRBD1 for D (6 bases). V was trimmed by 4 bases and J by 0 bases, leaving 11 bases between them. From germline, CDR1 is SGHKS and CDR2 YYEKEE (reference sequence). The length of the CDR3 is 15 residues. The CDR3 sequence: CASSPTGYSNQPQHF. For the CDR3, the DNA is TGTGCCAGCAGCCCCACAGGGTATAGCAATCAGCCCCAGCATTTT.

The CDR3 coding sequence is TGTGCCGAGCGGGCCCCCACCGGGGAGCTGTTTTTT. This gives the protein CAERAPTGELFF. The chain carries TRBV7-3 and TRBJ2-2; perhaps TRBD2 as D (6 bases). Trimming took 11 bases from V and 4 from J, leaving 11 bases between them. The CDR3 extends over 12 amino acids. The germline V gene has CDR1 SGHTA and CDR2 FQGTGA.